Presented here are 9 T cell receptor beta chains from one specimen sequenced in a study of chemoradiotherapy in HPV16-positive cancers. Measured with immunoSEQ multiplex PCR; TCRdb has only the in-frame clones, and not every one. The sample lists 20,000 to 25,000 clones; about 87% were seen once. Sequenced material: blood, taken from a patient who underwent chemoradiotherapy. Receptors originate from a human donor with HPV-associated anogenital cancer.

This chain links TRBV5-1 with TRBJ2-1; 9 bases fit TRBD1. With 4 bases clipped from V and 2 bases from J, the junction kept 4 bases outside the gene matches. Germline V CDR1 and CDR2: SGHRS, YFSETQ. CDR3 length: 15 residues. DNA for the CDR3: TGCGCCAGCAGCATCAGACAGGGGGCCTACAATGAGCAGTTCTTC. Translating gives CASSIRQGAYNEQFF.

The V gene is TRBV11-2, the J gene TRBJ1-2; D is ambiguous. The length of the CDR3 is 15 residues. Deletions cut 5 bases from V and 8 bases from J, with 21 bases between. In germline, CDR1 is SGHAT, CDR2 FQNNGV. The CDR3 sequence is CASSLHAGSPAGYTF. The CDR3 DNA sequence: TGTGCCAGCAGCCTCCATGCCGGGTCTCCTGCAGGCTACACCTTC.

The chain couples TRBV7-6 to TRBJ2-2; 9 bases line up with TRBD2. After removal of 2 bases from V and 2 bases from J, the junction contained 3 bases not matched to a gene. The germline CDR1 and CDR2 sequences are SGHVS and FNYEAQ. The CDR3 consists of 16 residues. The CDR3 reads CASSLSRGGNTGELFF. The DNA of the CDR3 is TGTGCCAGCAGCTTATCGCGGGGGGGCAACACCGGGGAGCTGTTTTTT.

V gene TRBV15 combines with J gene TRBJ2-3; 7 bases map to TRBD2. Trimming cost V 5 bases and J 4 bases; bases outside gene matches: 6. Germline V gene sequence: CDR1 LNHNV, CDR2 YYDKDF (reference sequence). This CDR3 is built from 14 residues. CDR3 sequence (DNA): TGTGCCACCAGCTATGGGACTACGTCAGATACGCAGTATTTT. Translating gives CATSYGTTSDTQYF.

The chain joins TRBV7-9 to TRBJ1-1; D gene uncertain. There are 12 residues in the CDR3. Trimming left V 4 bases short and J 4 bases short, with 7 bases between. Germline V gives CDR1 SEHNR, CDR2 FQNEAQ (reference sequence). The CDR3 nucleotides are TGTGCCAGCAGCTCCCTGGGCACTGAAGCTTTCTTT. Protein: CASSSLGTEAFF.

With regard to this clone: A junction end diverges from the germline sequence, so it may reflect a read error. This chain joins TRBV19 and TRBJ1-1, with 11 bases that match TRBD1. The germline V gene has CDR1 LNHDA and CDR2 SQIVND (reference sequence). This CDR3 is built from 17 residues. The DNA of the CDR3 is TGTGCCAGTAGGATAGGACAGGGGGCGGTTAGGAACACTGAAGCTTTCTTT. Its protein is CASRIGQGAVRNTEAFF. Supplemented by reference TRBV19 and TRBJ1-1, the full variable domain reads DGGITQSPKYLFRKEGQNVTLSCEQNLNHDAMYWYRQDPGQGLRLIYYSQIVNDFQKGDIAEGYSVSREKKESFPLTVTSAQKNPTAFYLCASRIGQGAVRNTEAFFGQGTRLTVV.

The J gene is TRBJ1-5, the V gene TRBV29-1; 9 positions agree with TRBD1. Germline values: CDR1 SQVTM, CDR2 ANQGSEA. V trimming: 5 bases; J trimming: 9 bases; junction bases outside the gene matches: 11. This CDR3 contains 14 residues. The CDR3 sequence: CSVSRDRDRGPQHF. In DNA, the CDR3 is TGCAGCGTTAGCCGGGACAGGGACCGGGGGCCCCAGCATTTT.

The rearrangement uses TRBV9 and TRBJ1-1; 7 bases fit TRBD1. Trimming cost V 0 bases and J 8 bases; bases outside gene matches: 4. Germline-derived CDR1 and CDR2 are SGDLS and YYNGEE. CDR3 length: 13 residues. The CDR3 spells CASSVAVTGEAFF. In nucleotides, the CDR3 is TGTGCCAGCAGCGTAGCTGTGACAGGGGAAGCTTTCTTT.

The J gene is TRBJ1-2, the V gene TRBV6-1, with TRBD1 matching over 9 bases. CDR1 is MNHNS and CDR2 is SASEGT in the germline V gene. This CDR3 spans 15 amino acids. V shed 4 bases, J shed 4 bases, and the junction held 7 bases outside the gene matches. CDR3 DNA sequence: TGTGCCAGCAGTGGGAGGACAGGGGCTTCCTATGGCTACACCTTC. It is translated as CASSGRTGASYGYTF.